The clone carrying this TCR beta chain has only a few counts. As yet, its antigen is unknown. This entry is derived from a study of a mutant IDH1 vaccine in newly diagnosed glioma. Study findings and constraints: No link was apparently found between pseudoprogression and changes in top peripheral T cell clonotypes.

The time point was: week 11, during vaccination. Each dose delivered 300 ug of mutant IDH1 20-mer peptide subcutaneously with imiquimod. This CDR3 comprises 15 residues. After removal of 4 bases from V and 3 bases from J, the junction contained 4 bases not matched to a gene. The germline gives CDR1 MGHDK, CDR2 SYGVNS. Profiled with immunoSEQ multiplex PCR; TCRdb holds only in-frame clones, not every one. The sample shows roughly 130,000 clones, roughly 77% of them seen only once. This specimen consisted of PBMCs, obtained from a glioma patient whose treatment included an IDH1 peptide vaccine. The sequence derives from a man aged 35 to 55 with glioma. This rearrangement joins TRBV25-1 to TRBJ2-7; 12 nucleotides agree with TRBD2. This CDR3 is CASSVWTSGIYEQYF. The CDR3 DNA sequence: TGTGCCAGCAGTGTTTGGACTAGCGGGATCTACGAGCAGTACTTC.